At least ten counts were recorded for the clone carrying this TCR beta chain. Its matching antigen is unknown. Patients had received no treatment of any kind before thyroid surgery. This sample is drawn from a study of metastatic and nonmetastatic thyroid tumors. In the study overall: It was across blood and tumor or nodule tissue from malignant and benign thyroid patients that repertoires were compared. Study-level points and caveats: According to reports, the diversity of TCR beta was significantly higher in malignant thyroid tumors than in benign nodules, and this held in both blood and tumor samples.

Germline V gene sequence: CDR1 MDHEN, CDR2 SYDVKM. CDR3 size: 14 residues. Trimming shortened V by 1 base and J by 0 bases, and 4 bases separated the two germline ends. TCRdb re-called clones via MiXCR from the PCR reads. There are over 30,000 clones in the sample; 7.4% occur only once, and approximately 40% lies in the top ten. Material for sequencing was blood. The chain carries TRBV28 and TRBJ1-3; D gene ambiguous. The clonotype comes from a female donor with papillary thyroid cancer or a benign thyroid nodule (not recorded which). Some clones in this sample may be carry-over from other donors' samples. CDR3 coding DNA: TGTGCCAGCAGTTTATTGGACTCTGGAAACACCATATATTTT. It specifies CASSLLDSGNTIYF.